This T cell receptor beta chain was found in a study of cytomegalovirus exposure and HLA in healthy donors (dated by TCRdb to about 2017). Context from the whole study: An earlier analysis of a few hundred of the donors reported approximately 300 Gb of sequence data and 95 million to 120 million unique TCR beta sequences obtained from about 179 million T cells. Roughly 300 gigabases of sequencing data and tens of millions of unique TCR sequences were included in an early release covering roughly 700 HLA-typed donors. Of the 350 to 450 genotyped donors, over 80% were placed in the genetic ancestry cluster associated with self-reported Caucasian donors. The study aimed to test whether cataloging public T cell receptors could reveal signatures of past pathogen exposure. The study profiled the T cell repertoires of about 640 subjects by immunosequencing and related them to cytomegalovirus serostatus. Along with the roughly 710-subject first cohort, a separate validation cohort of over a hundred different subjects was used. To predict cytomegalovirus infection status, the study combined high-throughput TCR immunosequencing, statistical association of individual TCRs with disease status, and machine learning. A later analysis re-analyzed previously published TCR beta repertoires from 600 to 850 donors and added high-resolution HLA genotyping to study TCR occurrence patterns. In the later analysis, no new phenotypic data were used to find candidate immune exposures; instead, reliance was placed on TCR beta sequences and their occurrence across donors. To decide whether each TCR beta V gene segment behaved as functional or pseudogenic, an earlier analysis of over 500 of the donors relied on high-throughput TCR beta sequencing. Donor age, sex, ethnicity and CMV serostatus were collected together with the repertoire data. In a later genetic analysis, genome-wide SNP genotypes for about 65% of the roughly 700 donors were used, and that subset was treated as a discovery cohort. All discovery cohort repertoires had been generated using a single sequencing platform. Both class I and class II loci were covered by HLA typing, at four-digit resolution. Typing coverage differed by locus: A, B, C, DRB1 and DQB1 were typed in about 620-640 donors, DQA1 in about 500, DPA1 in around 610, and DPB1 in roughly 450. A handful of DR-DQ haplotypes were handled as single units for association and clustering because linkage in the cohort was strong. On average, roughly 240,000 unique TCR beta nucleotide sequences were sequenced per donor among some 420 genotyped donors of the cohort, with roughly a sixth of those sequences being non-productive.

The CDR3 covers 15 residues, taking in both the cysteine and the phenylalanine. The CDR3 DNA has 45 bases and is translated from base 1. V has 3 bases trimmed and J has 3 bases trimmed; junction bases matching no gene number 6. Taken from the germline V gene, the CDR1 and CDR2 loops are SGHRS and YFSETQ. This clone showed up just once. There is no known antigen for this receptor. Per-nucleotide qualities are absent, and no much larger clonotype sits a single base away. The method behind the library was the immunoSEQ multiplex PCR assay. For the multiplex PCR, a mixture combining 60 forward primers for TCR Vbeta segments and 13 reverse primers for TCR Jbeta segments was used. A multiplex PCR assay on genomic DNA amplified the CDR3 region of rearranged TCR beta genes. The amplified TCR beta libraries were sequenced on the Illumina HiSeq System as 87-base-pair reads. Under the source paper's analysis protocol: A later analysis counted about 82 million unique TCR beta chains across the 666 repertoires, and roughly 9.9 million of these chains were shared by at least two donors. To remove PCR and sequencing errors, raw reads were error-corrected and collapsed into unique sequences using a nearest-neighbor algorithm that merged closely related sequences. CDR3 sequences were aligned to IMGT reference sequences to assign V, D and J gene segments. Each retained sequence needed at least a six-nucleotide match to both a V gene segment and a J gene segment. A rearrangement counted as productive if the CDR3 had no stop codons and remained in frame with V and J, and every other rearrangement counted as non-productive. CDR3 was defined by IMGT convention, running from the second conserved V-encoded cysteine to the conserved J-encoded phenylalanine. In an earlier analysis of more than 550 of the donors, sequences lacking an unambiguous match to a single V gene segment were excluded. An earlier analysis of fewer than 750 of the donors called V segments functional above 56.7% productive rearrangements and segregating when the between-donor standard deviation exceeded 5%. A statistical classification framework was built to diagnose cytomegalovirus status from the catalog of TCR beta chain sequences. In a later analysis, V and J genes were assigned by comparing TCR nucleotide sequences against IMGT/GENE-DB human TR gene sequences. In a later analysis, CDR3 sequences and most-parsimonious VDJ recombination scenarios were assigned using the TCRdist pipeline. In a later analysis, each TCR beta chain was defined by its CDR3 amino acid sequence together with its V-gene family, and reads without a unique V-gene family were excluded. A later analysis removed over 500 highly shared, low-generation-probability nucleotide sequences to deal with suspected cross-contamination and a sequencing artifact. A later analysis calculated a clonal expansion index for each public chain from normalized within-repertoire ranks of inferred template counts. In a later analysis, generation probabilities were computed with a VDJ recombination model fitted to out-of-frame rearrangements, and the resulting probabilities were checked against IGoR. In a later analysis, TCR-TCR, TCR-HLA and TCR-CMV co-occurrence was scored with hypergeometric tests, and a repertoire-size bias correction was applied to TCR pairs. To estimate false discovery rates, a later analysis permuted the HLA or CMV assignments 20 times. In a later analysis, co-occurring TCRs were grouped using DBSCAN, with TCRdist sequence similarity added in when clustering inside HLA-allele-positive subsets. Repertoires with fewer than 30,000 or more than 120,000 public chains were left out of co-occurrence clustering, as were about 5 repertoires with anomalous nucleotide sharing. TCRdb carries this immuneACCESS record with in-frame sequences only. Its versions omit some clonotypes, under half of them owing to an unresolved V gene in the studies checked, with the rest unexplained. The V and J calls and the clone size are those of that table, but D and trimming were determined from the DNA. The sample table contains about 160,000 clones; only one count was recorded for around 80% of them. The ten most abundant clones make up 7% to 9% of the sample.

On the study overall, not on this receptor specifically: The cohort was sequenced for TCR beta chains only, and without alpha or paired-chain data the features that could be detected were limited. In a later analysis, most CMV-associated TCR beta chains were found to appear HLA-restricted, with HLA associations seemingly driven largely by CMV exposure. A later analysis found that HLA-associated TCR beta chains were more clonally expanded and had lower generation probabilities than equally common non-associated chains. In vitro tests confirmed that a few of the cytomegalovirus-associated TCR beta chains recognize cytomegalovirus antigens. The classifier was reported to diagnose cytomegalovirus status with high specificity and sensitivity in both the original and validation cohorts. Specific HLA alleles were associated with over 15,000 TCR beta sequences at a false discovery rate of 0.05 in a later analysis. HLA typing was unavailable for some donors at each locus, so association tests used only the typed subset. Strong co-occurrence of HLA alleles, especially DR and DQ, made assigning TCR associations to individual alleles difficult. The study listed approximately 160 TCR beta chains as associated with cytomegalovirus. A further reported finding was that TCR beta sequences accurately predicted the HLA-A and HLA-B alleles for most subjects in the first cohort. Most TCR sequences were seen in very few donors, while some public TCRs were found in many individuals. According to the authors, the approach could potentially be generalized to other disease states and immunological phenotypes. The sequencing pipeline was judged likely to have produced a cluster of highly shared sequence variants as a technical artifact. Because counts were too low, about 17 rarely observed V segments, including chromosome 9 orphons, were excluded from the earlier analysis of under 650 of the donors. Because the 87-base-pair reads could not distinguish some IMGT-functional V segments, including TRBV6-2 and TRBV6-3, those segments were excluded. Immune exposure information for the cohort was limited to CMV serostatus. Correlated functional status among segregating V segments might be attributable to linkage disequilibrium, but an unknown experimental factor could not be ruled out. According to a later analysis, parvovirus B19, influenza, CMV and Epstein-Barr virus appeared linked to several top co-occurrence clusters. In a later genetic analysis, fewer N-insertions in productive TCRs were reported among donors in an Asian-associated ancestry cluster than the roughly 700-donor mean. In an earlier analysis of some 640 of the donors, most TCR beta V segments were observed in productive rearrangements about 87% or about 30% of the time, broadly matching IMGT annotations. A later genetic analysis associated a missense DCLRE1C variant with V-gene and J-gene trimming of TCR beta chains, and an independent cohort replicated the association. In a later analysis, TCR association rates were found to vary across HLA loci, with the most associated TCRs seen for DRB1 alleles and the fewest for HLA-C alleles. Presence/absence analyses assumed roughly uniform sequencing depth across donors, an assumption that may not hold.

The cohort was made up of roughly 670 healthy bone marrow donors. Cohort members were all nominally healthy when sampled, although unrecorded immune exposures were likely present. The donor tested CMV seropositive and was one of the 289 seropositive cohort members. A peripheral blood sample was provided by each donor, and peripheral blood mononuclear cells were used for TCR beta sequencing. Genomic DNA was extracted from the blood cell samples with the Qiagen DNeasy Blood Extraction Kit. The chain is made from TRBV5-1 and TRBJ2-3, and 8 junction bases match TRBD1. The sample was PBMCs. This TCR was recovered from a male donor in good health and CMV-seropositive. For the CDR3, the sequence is CASSWVDRETDTQYF. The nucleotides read TGCGCCAGCAGCTGGGTGGACAGGGAAACAGATACGCAGTATTTT.